The 25 T cell receptor beta chains below were found in one sample sequenced in a study of T cell responses to AZD1222 COVID-19 vaccine. TCRdb's table, derived via immunoSEQ multiplex PCR, lists solely in-frame clones and lacks some. This sample has about 130,000 clones, with roughly nine tenths found just once. Material: peripheral blood, obtained on day 0 of AZD1222 vaccination. These receptors were collected from an adult in good health.

The rearrangement joins TRBV7-9 to TRBJ2-3, with D perhaps TRBD1 (7 bases). This CDR3 has 13 amino acids. Germline V lookup: CDR1 SEHNR, CDR2 FQNEAQ (reference sequence). The ends were cut back, 11 bases at V and 1 base at J, with 13 bases in the middle. The CDR3 DNA reads as TGTGCCTGCGGGACAGACGGCACAGATACGCAGTATTTT. This codes for CACGTDGTDTQYF. The full variable domain, with the rest looked up from reference TRBV7-9 and TRBJ2-3, is DTGVSQNPRHKITKRGQNVTFRCDPISEHNRLYWYRQTLGQGPEFLTYFQNEAQLEKSRLLSDRFSAERPKGSFSTLEIQRTEQGDSAMYLCACGTDGTDTQYFGPGTRLTVL.

J is TRBJ1-6 and V is TRBV27; 8 bases agree with TRBD1. The CDR3 extends over 14 amino acids. V shed 4 bases, J shed 9 bases, and the junction held 5 bases outside the gene matches. Per germline, CDR1 MNHEY and CDR2 SMNVEV (reference sequence). The CDR3 region has the DNA TGTGCCAGCAGTTCTGACAGGGGATCTTCACCCCTCCACTTT. Translating gives CASSSDRGSSPLHF.

The rearrangement links TRBV4-1 to TRBJ1-1; no firm D call. This CDR3 spans 14 amino acids. The germline V and J ends were trimmed by 2 bases and 1 base, with 8 bases remaining between them. Germline-derived CDR1 and CDR2 are MGHRA and YSYEKL. For the CDR3, the DNA is TGCGCCAGCAGCCAATTTGGGTGGAACACTGAAGCTTTCTTT. Translation gives CASSQFGWNTEAFF.

This chain joins TRBV29-1 and TRBJ2-7; D perhaps matches TRBD1 (5 bases). Germline assignment: CDR1 SQVTM and CDR2 ANQGSEA. CDR3 size: 13 residues. The V end was cut by 4 bases, the J end by 0 bases, with 10 bases between. CDR3 DNA: TGCAGCGTTGGATGGGGCAGCTCCTACGAGCAGTACTTC. It codes for CSVGWGSSYEQYF.

The chain has TRBV11-3 and TRBJ1-3, with 8 bases aligning to TRBD1. V shed 3 bases, J shed 3 bases, and the junction held 1 base outside the gene matches. CDR1 SGHNT and CDR2 YENEEA come from the germline V gene. This CDR3 has 14 amino acids. The CDR3 coding sequence is TGTGCCAGCAGCTTCGGGACAGGTGGAAACACCATATATTTT. Its protein is CASSFGTGGNTIYF.

The V gene is TRBV19, the J gene TRBJ1-2; no reliable D call. V was clipped by 5 bases and J by 0 bases, with 22 bases between them. This CDR3 is built from 18 residues. Germline CDR1 LNHDA, CDR2 SQIVND (reference sequence). CDR3 protein: CASSPPTGLQLPNYGYTF. The CDR3, as DNA: TGTGCCAGTAGTCCTCCAACTGGGCTACAGCTACCTAACTATGGCTACACCTTC.

The table lists this clone with a few counts. This chain joins TRBV10-3 and TRBJ2-7; D is possibly TRBD2 (8 bases). The CDR3 runs to 16 residues. V lost 4 bases and J 2 bases, leaving 18 bases between the germline ends. The V gene's germline CDR1 is ENHRY and CDR2 SYGVKD. The CDR3 DNA is TGTGCCATCAGTGGGAACAGGGGCGGGGGGACCTACGAGCAGTACTTC. As protein: CAISGNRGGGTYEQYF.

The gene calls are TRBV18 and TRBJ1-2; D call uncertain. Looked up from germline, CDR1 is KGHSH and CDR2 is LQKENI. The CDR3 runs to 12 residues. Trimming cost V 7 bases and J 7 bases, with 13 bases left between them. The CDR3 DNA follows: TGTGCCAGCTTTGCCCCGGGTAGTGGCTACACCTTC. Translating gives CASFAPGSGYTF.

The chain carries TRBV6-2 or TRBV6-3 and TRBJ2-7, with TRBD2 matching over 7 bases. This CDR3 has 14 residues. Trimming cost V 5 bases and J 3 bases; bases outside gene matches: 7. Per germline, CDR1 MNHEY and CDR2 SVGEGT. In DNA, the CDR3 is TGTGCCAGCAGTCAGACTAGCTCTTACTACGAGCAGTACTTC. Amino acid sequence: CASSQTSSYYEQYF.

The V call is TRBV7-3, the J call TRBJ2-7; either TRBD1 or TRBD2 may fit D (5 bases each). The V end was cut by 5 bases, the J end by 2 bases, with 16 bases between. Germline CDR1 reads SGHTA; CDR2 reads FQGTGA. This CDR3 region has 15 residues. CDR3: CASSPFSTGPYEQYF. The CDR3 DNA reads as TGTGCCAGCAGCCCCTTCTCGACGGGACCCTACGAGCAGTACTTC.

The rearrangement joins TRBV18 to TRBJ1-4; the D gene is possibly TRBD1 (5 bases). Trimming took 6 bases from V and 8 from J, leaving 13 bases between them. The CDR3 runs 13 residues. Per the germline V gene, CDR1 is KGHSH and CDR2 is LQKENI. CDR3 region: CASSPGGDEKLFF. CDR3 in DNA: TGTGCCAGCTCCCCGGGAGGGGACGAAAAACTGTTTTTT.

J is TRBJ2-7 and V is TRBV19, with D possibly being TRBD1 or TRBD2 (5 bases each). With 0 bases removed from V and 3 bases from J, the gap between germline ends came to 12 bases. The CDR3 extends over 15 amino acids. Germline lookup yields CDR1 LNHDA and CDR2 SQIVND (reference sequence). In nucleotides, the CDR3 is TGTGCCAGTAGTATAGATCTGGGACGGATCTACGAGCAGTACTTC. Amino acids: CASSIDLGRIYEQYF.

The V gene is TRBV29-1, the J gene TRBJ2-1; 10 bases line up with TRBD1. The V and J ends lost 4 bases and 6 bases, in that order; junction bases with no gene match: 3. The CDR3 is made up of 13 amino acids. Germline assignment: CDR1 SQVTM and CDR2 ANQGSEA. CDR3 DNA: TGCAGCGTTGCCGGGACAGGGGTCAATGAGCAGTTCTTC. Protein product: CSVAGTGVNEQFF.

This chain links TRBV15 with TRBJ1-1; D might be TRBD1 (5 bases). Trimming took off 1 base at V and 3 bases at J, with 12 bases between the two ends. The CDR3 extends over 15 amino acids. CDR1 LNHNV and CDR2 YYDKDF come from the germline V gene (reference sequence). DNA for the CDR3: TGTGCCACCAGCAGAGTATCAACAGGAGACACTGAAGCTTTCTTT. This translates into CATSRVSTGDTEAFF.

V and J are TRBV7-8 and TRBJ2-3; maybe TRBD1 (6 bases). V dropped 3 bases and J dropped 4 bases, with 17 bases sitting between them. The CDR3 runs 16 residues. The germline V gene encodes CDR1 SGHVS and CDR2 FQNEAQ. As DNA, the CDR3 is TGTGCCAGCAGCTTGGGGGCTTTTAAGAACCCAGATACGCAGTATTTT. Its translation is CASSLGAFKNPDTQYF.

The chain has TRBV5-4 and TRBJ2-1; no firm D call. Trimming took off 2 bases at V and 4 bases at J, with 10 bases between the two ends. The CDR3 extends over 14 amino acids. Germline assignment: CDR1 SGHNT and CDR2 YYREEE (reference sequence). In DNA form, the CDR3 reads TGTGCCAGCAGCTTCGAGCACGCGTACAATGAGCAGTTCTTC. Protein: CASSFEHAYNEQFF.

The chain couples TRBV30 to TRBJ1-3; 7 bases are shared with TRBD1. V lost 2 bases, J lost 4 bases, and 8 bases stayed unmatched. Germline V lookup: CDR1 GTSNPN, CDR2 SVGIG (reference sequence). The CDR3 is made up of 15 amino acids. The CDR3 is CAWSHKRGLGNTIYF. The DNA for the CDR3 is TGTGCCTGGAGTCACAAGAGGGGGCTAGGAAACACCATATATTTT. Based on the CDR3 plus reference TRBV30 and TRBJ1-3, the full variable domain is SQTIHQWPATLVQPVGSPLSLECTVEGTSNPNLYWYRQAAGRGLQLLFYSVGIGQISSEVPQNLSASRPQDRQFILSSKKLLLSDSGFYLCAWSHKRGLGNTIYFGEGSWLTVV.

The J gene is TRBJ2-7, the V gene TRBV5-6; D tentatively reads TRBD1 or TRBD2 (5 bases each). The CDR3 runs to 14 residues. The germline V and J ends were trimmed by 2 bases and 2 bases, with 11 bases remaining between them. CDR1 is SGHDT, CDR2 YYEEEE, per germline. The CDR3 DNA reads TGTGCCAGCAGCTTTTATGGGACCGCCTACGAGCAGTACTTC. It specifies CASSFYGTAYEQYF. Using reference TRBV5-6 and TRBJ2-7 for the parts outside the CDR3, the full variable domain is DAGVTQSPTHLIKTRGQQVTLRCSPKSGHDTVSWYQQALGQGPQFIFQYYEEEERQRGNFPDRFSGHQFPNYSSELNVNALLLGDSALYLCASSFYGTAYEQYFGPGTRLTVT.

This clone was recorded only once. The chain carries TRBV15 and TRBJ1-5; no reliable D call. The CDR3 has 15 residues. Trimming took off 0 bases at V and 4 bases at J, with 10 bases between the two ends. From germline, CDR1 is LNHNV and CDR2 YYDKDF (reference sequence). CDR3 sequence: CATSRDSPPNQPQHF. CDR3 sequence (DNA): TGTGCCACCAGCAGAGATTCCCCACCAAATCAGCCCCAGCATTTT.

The count of this clone is one. This sequence joins TRBV28 and TRBJ1-4; D is ambiguous. This CDR3 is 14 amino acids long. Trimming took off 3 bases at V and 7 bases at J, with 12 bases between the two ends. Germline V CDR1 and CDR2: MDHEN, SYDVKM. The CDR3 is CASSFPLGGEKLFF. DNA for the CDR3: TGTGCCAGCAGTTTCCCCCTGGGTGGTGAAAAACTGTTTTTT.

This rearrangement joins TRBV7-3 to TRBJ1-2; a weak D match, TRBD1 (6 bases). The V end was cut by 6 bases, the J end by 6 bases, with 26 bases between. Germline CDR1 SGHTA, CDR2 FQGTGA. The CDR3 is 17 amino acids. CDR3 in amino acids: CASSRGAAGSVLDGYTF. Here the CDR3 DNA reads TGTGCCAGCAGTCGGGGGGCCGCAGGGTCTGTTTTGGATGGCTACACCTTC. Full variable domain (remainder filled in from reference TRBV7-3 and TRBJ1-2): GAGVSQTPSNKVTEKGKYVELRCDPISGHTALYWYRQSLGQGPEFLIYFQGTGAADDSGLPNDRFFAVRPEGSVSTLKIQRTERGDSAVYLCASSRGAAGSVLDGYTFGSGTRLTVV.

This clone was seen only once. The chain uses TRBV7-9 and TRBJ2-5; no reliable D call. Germline V gene sequence: CDR1 SEHNR, CDR2 FQNEAQ (reference sequence). V was clipped by 5 bases and J by 2 bases, with 12 bases between them. CDR3 length: 14 residues. CDR3 sequence: CASSPPSGQETQYF. The CDR3 DNA is TGTGCCAGCAGCCCCCCGAGTGGTCAAGAGACCCAGTACTTC.

The chain employs TRBV28 and TRBJ1-5, with D maybe TRBD1 (6 bases). The CDR3 length is 16 residues. From germline, CDR1 is MDHEN and CDR2 SYDVKM. V dropped 6 bases and J dropped 6 bases, with 21 bases sitting between them. Here the CDR3 reads CASSDRAFKGGQPQHF. The CDR3 DNA reads as TGTGCCAGCAGCGACCGGGCCTTCAAAGGGGGTCAGCCCCAGCATTTT.

Comments on this clone: The junction shows a germline mismatch at one end, possibly a read error. The chain combines TRBV2 with TRBJ1-5, with a tentative D call TRBD1 (6 bases). The CDR3 sequence is 16 residues long. Germline CDR1 reads SNHLY; CDR2 reads FYNNEI. CDR3 sequence reads: CASSKAGRGGNQPQHF. The CDR3 region has the DNA TGTGCCAGCAGTAAAGCAGGCAGGGGAGGCAATCAGCCCCAGCATTTT.

The gene calls are TRBV5-1 and TRBJ2-5, with 9 bases aligning to TRBD1. Losses at the gene ends were 4 bases for V and 5 bases for J; bases not matched to a gene: 15. CDR1 is SGHRS, CDR2 YFSETQ, per germline. The CDR3 sequence is 17 residues long. CDR3 protein: CASSPIPRTGGGETQYF. The CDR3 coding sequence is TGCGCCAGCAGCCCGATCCCGCGCACAGGGGGCGGGGAGACCCAGTACTTC.